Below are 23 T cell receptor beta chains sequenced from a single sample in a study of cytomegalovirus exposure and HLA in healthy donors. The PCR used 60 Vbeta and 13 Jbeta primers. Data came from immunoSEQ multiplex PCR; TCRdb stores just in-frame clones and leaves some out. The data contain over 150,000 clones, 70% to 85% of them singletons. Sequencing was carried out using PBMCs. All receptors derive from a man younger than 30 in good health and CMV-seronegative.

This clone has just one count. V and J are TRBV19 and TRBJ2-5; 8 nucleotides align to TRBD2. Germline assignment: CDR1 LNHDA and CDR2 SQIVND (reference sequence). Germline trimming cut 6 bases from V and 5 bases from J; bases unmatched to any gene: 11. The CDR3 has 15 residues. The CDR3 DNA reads TGTGCCAGTAGGGTGACAGCGGGAGTTAGGGAGACCCAGTACTTC. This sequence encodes CASRVTAGVRETQYF.

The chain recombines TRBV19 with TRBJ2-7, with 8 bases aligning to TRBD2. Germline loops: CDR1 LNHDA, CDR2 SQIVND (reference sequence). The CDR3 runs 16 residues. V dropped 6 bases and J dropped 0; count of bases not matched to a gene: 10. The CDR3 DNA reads TGTGCCAGTAGAAATCCTTCCGGGACTAGCTCCTACGAGCAGTACTTC. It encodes CASRNPSGTSSYEQYF.

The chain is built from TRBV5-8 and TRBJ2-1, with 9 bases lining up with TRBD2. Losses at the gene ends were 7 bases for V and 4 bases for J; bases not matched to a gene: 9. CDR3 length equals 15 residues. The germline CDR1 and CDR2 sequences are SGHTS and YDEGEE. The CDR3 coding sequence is TGTGCCAGCTTTTCCGGCGGGGGGGGTTACAATGAGCAGTTCTTC. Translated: CASFSGGGGYNEQFF.

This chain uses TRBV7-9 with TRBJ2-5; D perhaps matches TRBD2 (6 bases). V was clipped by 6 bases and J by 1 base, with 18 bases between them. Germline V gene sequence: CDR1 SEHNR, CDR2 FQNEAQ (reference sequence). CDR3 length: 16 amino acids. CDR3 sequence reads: CASSPYRERTQETQYF. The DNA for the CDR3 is TGTGCCAGCAGTCCTTACCGGGAGCGGACCCAAGAGACCCAGTACTTC.

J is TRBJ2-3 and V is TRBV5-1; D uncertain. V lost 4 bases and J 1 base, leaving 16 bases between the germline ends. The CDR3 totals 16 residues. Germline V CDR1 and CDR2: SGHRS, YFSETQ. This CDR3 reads CASSPPYQVGTDTQYF. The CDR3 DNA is TGCGCCAGCAGCCCGCCCTATCAGGTCGGCACAGATACGCAGTATTTT. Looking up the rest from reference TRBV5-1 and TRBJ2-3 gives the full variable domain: KAGVTQTPRYLIKTRGQQVTLSCSPISGHRSVSWYQQTPGQGLQFLFEYFSETQRNKGNFPGRFSGRQFSNSRSEMNVSTLELGDSALYLCASSPPYQVGTDTQYFGPGTRLTVL.

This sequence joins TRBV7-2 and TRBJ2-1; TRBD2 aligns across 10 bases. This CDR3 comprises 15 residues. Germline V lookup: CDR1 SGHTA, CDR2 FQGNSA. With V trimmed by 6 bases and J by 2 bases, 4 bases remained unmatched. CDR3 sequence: CASSSGTSAYNEQFF. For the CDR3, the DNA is TGTGCCAGCAGTTCCGGGACTAGCGCCTACAATGAGCAGTTCTTC.

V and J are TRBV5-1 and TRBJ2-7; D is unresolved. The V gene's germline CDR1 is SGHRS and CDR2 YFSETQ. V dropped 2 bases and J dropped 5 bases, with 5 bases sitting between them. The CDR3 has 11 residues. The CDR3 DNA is TGCGCCAGCAGCTTTGGCCACGAGCAGTACTTC. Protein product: CASSFGHEQYF.

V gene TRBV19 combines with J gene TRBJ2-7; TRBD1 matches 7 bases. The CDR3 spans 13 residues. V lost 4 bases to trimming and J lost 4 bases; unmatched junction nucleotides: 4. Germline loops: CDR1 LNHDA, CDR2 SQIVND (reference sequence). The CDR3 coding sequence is TGTGCCAGTAGTACAAGGGACAGATACGAGCAGTACTTC. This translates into CASSTRDRYEQYF.

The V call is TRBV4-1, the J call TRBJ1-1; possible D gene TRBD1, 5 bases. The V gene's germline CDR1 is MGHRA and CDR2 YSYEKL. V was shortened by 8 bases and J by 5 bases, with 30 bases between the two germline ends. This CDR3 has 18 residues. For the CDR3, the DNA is TGCGCCAGCCCCCTCGAATTTGTCCGGACAATCGATGGAACTGAAGCTTTCTTT. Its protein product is CASPLEFVRTIDGTEAFF.

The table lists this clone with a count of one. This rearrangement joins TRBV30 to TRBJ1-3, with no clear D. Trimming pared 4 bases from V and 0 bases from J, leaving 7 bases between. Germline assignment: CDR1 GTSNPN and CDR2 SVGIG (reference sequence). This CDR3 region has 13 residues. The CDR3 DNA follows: TGTGCCTGGAATAGAATCTCTGGAAACACCATATATTTT. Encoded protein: CAWNRISGNTIYF. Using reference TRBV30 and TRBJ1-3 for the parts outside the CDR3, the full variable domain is SQTIHQWPATLVQPVGSPLSLECTVEGTSNPNLYWYRQAAGRGLQLLFYSVGIGQISSEVPQNLSASRPQDRQFILSSKKLLLSDSGFYLCAWNRISGNTIYFGEGSWLTVV.

Written as DNA, the CDR3 is TGTGCCAGCAGCCCTAGTAGCGGGAGCTCCTACGAGCAGTACTTC. This translates into CASSPSSGSSYEQYF. J is TRBJ2-7 and V is TRBV11-2, with 9 bases aligning to TRBD2. Germline V CDR1 and CDR2: SGHAT, FQNNGV. J lost 0 bases, V lost 5 bases, and 5 bases had no gene match. This CDR3 has 15 residues.

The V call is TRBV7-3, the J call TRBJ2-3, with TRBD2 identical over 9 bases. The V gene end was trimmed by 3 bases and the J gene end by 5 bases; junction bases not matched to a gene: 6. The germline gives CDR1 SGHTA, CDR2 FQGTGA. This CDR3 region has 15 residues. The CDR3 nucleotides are TGTGCCAGCAGCTTTAAACTAGCGGGTGGAGATACGCAGTATTTT. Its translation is CASSFKLAGGDTQYF.

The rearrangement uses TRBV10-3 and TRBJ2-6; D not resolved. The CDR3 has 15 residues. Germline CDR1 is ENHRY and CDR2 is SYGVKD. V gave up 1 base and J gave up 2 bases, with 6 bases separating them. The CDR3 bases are TGTGCCATCAGTGAGTATAGCCCTGGGGCCAACGTCCTGACTTTC. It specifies CAISEYSPGANVLTF.

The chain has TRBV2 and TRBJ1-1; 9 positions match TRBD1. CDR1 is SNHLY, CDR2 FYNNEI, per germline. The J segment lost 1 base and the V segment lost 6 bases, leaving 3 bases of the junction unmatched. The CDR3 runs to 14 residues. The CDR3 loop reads CASSEQGANTEAFF. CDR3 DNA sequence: TGTGCCAGCAGCGAACAGGGGGCGAACACTGAAGCTTTCTTT.

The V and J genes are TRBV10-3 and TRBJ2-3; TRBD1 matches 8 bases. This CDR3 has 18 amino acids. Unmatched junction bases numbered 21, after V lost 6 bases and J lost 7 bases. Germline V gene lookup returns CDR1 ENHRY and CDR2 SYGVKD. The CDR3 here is CAISLGTGLYPGANTQYF. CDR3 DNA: TGTGCCATCAGCCTCGGGACAGGCCTATACCCTGGTGCGAATACGCAGTATTTT.

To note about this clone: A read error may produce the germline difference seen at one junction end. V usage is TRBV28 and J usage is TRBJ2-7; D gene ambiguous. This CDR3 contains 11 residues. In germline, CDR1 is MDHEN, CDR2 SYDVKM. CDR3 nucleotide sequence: TGTGCCAGCAGTTTATCCTCCGAGCAGTACTTC. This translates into CASSLSSEQYF.

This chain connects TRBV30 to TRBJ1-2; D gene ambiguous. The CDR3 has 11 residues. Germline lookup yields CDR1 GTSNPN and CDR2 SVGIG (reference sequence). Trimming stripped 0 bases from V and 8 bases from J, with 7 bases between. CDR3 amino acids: CAWSVLEGYTF. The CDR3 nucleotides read TGTGCCTGGAGTGTACTTGAGGGCTACACCTTC.

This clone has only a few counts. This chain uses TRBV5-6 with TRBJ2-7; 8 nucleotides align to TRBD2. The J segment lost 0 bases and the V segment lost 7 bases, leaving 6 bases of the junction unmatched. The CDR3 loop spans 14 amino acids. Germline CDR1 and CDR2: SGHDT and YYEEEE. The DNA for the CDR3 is TGTGCCAGCGGCGATAGCGGGACCTCCTACGAGCAGTACTTC. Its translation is CASGDSGTSYEQYF.

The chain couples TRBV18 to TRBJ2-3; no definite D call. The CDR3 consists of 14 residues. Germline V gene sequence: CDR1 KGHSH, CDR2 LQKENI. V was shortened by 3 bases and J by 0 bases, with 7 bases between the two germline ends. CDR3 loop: CASSPRESTDTQYF. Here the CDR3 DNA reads TGTGCCAGCTCACCTAGAGAGAGCACAGATACGCAGTATTTT. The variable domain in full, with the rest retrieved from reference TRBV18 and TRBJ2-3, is NAGVMQNPRHLVRRRGQEARLRCSPMKGHSHVYWYRQLPEEGLKFMVYLQKENIIDESGMPKERFSAEFPKEGPSILRIQQVVRGDSAAYFCASSPRESTDTQYFGPGTRLTVL.

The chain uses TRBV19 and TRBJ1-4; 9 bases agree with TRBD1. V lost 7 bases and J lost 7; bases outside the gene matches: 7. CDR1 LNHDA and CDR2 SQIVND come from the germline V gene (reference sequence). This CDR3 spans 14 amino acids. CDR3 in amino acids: CASTTGGGGEKLFF. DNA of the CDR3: TGTGCCAGTACCACAGGGGGCGGCGGTGAAAAACTGTTTTTT.

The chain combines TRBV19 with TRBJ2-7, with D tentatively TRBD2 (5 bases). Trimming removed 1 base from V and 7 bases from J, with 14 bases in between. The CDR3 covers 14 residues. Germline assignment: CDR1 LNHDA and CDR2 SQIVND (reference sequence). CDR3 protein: CASSIGAATGEQYF. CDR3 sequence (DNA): TGTGCCAGTAGTATAGGAGCGGCTACGGGGGAGCAGTACTTC.

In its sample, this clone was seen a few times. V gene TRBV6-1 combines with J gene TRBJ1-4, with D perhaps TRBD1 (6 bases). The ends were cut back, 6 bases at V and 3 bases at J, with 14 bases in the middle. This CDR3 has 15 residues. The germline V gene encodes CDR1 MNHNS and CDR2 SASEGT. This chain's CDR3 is CASSATGGPNEKLFF. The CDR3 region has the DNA TGTGCCAGCAGCGCAACGGGGGGGCCTAATGAAAAACTGTTTTTT.

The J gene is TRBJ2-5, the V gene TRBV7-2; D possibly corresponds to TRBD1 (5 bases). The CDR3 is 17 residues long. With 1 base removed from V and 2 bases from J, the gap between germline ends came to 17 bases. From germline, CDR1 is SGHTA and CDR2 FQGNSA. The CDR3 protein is CASSLVSHRTLQETQYF. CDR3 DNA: TGTGCCAGCAGCTTAGTTTCTCACAGGACCCTTCAAGAGACCCAGTACTTC.